Listed here are 14 T cell receptor beta chains from one sample, sequenced in a study of molecular identifiers for immune sequencing clone quantification. TCRdb passed the PCR reads through MiXCR, listing each CDR3 protein once. The repertoire has about 630,000 distinct CDR3 sequences, about 25% of them found once; the top ten carry about 0.81%. Material for sequencing was naive CD8+ T cells from blood, with Jurkat cell RNA spiked in. Subset defined: FACS-sorted CD8+CD4-CCR7+CD45RA+ naive T cells. The receptors come from a human donor in good health. Some libraries in this study had Jurkat cell RNA spiked in.

The chain employs TRBV19 and TRBJ2-2; D unclear. The V end was cut by 5 bases, the J end by 5 bases, with 12 bases between. The germline V gene encodes CDR1 LNHDA and CDR2 SQIVND (reference sequence). This CDR3 spans 14 amino acids. CDR3 loop: CASSPRIGTGELFF. The CDR3 coding sequence is TGTGCCAGTAGTCCCCGGATAGGAACCGGGGAGCTGTTTTTT.

This clonotype was seen repeatedly, ten times or more. This chain uses TRBV30 with TRBJ2-7, with 11 bases that match TRBD2. Germline lookup yields CDR1 GTSNPN and CDR2 SVGIG (reference sequence). The length of the CDR3 is 15 residues. The junction had 9 bases not matched to a gene; V was cut back by 4 bases and J by 4 bases. CDR3 amino acids: CAWTGLAGPSYEQYF. In DNA, the CDR3 is TGTGCCTGGACCGGACTAGCGGGTCCGTCGTACGAGCAGTACTTC.

A note on this clonotype: With a much larger clone just one base away, this may be a read error. CDR3: CASSSSGNTEDGQFF. DNA of the CDR3: TGTGCCAGCAGTTCGTCCGGAAACACCGAGGATGGGCAGTTCTTC. This rearrangement joins TRBV12-3 or TRBV12-4 to TRBJ2-1; D ambiguous. This CDR3 has 15 residues. V was trimmed by 4 bases and J by 12 bases, leaving 22 bases between them.

Only a few counts were recorded for this clonotype. The chain uses TRBV30 and TRBJ1-1; the D is unclear. The CDR3 totals 14 residues. Germline values: CDR1 GTSNPN, CDR2 SVGIG (reference sequence). Deletions cut 0 bases from V and 4 bases from J, with 12 bases between. The CDR3 is CAWSVAFLGTEAFF. In nucleotides, the CDR3 is TGTGCCTGGAGTGTGGCCTTTTTGGGCACTGAAGCTTTCTTT.

In the case of this clonotype: One end of the junction is discordant with germline, which a read error may explain. The chain employs TRBV4-3 and TRBJ1-1; D not resolved. The CDR3 runs to 16 residues. Germline CDR1 is LGHNA and CDR2 is YSLEER. The CDR3, as DNA: TGCGCCAGCAGCCAGGATCTTTGGGGTGGGAGGACTGAAGTTTTCTTT. Residues: CASSQDLWGGRTEVFF.

This clonotype was found a few times. The chain employs TRBV27 and TRBJ2-7; D might be TRBD2 (5 bases). Per the germline V gene, CDR1 is MNHEY and CDR2 is SMNVEV (reference sequence). This CDR3 has 13 amino acids. With 1 base removed from V and 5 bases from J, the gap between germline ends came to 9 bases. Written as DNA, the CDR3 is TGTGCCAGCAGTTTATTTGGAGGCCACGAGCAGTACTTC. Encoded protein: CASSLFGGHEQYF.

In this sample, this clonotype turned up many times. The chain is built from TRBV20-1 and TRBJ2-2; D remains unclear. V lost 4 bases to trimming and J lost 7 bases, with 13 bases between them. The germline V gene encodes CDR1 DFQATT and CDR2 SNEGSKA (reference sequence). CDR3 length equals 13 residues. DNA of the CDR3: TGCAGTGCTATTCACTATAGTGACGGGGAGCTGTTTTTT. It translates to CSAIHYSDGELFF.

Notes on this clonotype: A junction end diverges from the germline sequence, so it may reflect a read error. The CDR3 DNA follows: TGTGCCGGCAGTTTCGAACTGAACTACGAGCAGTACTTC. Translation: CAGSFELNYEQYF. The genes are TRBV12-3 or TRBV12-4 and TRBJ2-7, with D unresolved. There are 13 residues in the CDR3.

This clonotype appeared a few times. This CDR3 reads CASSSWDSRYEQYF. The CDR3 DNA reads as TGTGCCAGCTCATCCTGGGACAGTCGCTACGAGCAGTACTTC. The rearrangement uses TRBV18 and TRBJ2-7, with TRBD1 identical over 7 bases. Looked up from germline, CDR1 is KGHSH and CDR2 is LQKENI. The CDR3 has 14 amino acids. After removal of 5 bases from V and 3 bases from J, the junction contained 7 bases not matched to a gene.

This clonotype was seen many times. The chain couples TRBV7-9 to TRBJ1-4; no clear D gene. The CDR3 covers 14 residues. Germline CDR1 is SEHNR and CDR2 is FQNEAQ (reference sequence). V was cut by 2 bases and J by 7 bases, with 11 bases left in between. DNA for the CDR3: TGTGCCAGCAGCTTATCGCTGTTTCCTGAAAAACTGTTTTTT. It codes for CASSLSLFPEKLFF.

With respect to this clonotype: A much larger clone lies a single base off, so this may be a read error. This chain uses TRBV29-1 with TRBJ2-2; no firm D call. There are 14 residues in the CDR3. From germline, CDR1 is SQVTM and CDR2 ANQGSEA. The CDR3 nucleotides read TGCAGCGTTGAGTACCCGACGAACGCCGGGGAGCTGTTTTTT. Amino acid sequence: CSVEYPTNAGELFF.

V gene TRBV6-2 or TRBV6-3 combines with J gene TRBJ1-2; D is unresolved. Trimming stripped 1 base from V and 0 bases from J, with 12 bases between. The germline V gene has CDR1 MNHEY and CDR2 SVGEGT. The CDR3 has 16 residues. This CDR3 is CASSYFRRTTNYGYTF. The CDR3 DNA follows: TGTGCCAGCAGTTACTTCCGCAGGACCACTAACTATGGCTACACCTTC.

The gene calls are TRBV19 and TRBJ2-7; TRBD2 is a possible D gene (6 bases). This CDR3 spans 11 amino acids. V shed 6 bases and J shed 6 bases, with 9 bases lying between them. The germline V gene has CDR1 LNHDA and CDR2 SQIVND (reference sequence). In nucleotides, the CDR3 is TGTGCCAGTAGCGGAGGGGTCGAGCAGTACTTC. This gives the protein CASSGGVEQYF.

Comments on this clonotype: A much larger clone lies a single base off, so this may be a read error. The chain joins TRBV28 to TRBJ1-4; D is undetermined. CDR3 length equals 13 residues. Germline CDR1 is MDHEN and CDR2 is SYDVKM. The CDR3 loop is CAGSWMGNEKLFF. The DNA for the CDR3 is TGTGCCGGCAGTTGGATGGGTAATGAAAAACTGTTTTTT.